This is a list of T cell receptor beta chains from one sample in a study of CD8+CD57+ T cells in acquired aplastic anemia. Via MiXCR, TCRdb re-called the reads, giving one row per CDR3 protein. The sample has fewer than 250,000 distinct CDR3 sequences, roughly half seen once; the top ten hold 16%. What was sequenced was sorted CD4+, CD8+, or CD8+CD57+ T cells (not recorded which) from PBMCs. The receptors were gathered from a human donor in good health, serving as a control. The CDR3 runs from the conserved cysteine through the conserved F or W. A D gene is named only where the DNA matches it firmly. Clone size is shown for a subset of rows, as once, few, many or a class of expanded clone.

j_call: TRBJ2-3; d_call: -; clone_size: few; v_call: TRBV7-2; cdr3_aa: CASSPRHTDTQYF; cdr3_nt: TGTGCCAGCAGCCCCAGGCATACAGATACGCAGTATTTT
j_call: TRBJ2-2; d_call: TRBD2; clone_size: few; v_call: TRBV7-3; cdr3_aa: CASSLELAGGWTGELFF; cdr3_nt: TGTGCCAGCAGCTTAGAACTAGCGGGAGGGTGGACCGGGGAGCTGTTTTTT
j_call: TRBJ2-1; d_call: TRBD2; clone_size: many; v_call: TRBV4-3; cdr3_aa: CASSQDWLGLAGVNEQFF; cdr3_nt: TGCGCCAGCAGCCAAGATTGGCTGGGACTAGCGGGGGTCAATGAGCAGTTCTTC
j_call: TRBJ1-6; d_call: -; clone_size: many; v_call: TRBV5-6; cdr3_aa: CASSLQVLGRGVSPLHF; cdr3_nt: TGTGCCAGCAGCTTGCAAGTCCTTGGCAGGGGTGTTTCACCCCTCCACTTT
j_call: TRBJ2-7; d_call: -; clone_size: many; v_call: TRBV19; cdr3_aa: CASSAVGYYEQYF; cdr3_nt: TGTGCCAGTAGCGCCGTCGGTTACTACGAGCAGTACTTC
j_call: TRBJ1-1; d_call: -; clone_size: -; v_call: TRBV5-5; cdr3_aa: CASSLVTGTIYNEAFF; cdr3_nt: TGTGCCAGCAGCTTAGTCACAGGGACTATTTACAATGAAGCTTTCTTT
j_call: TRBJ2-7; d_call: -; clone_size: once; v_call: TRBV7-6; cdr3_aa: CASSLTPDVSYEQYF; cdr3_nt: TGTGCCAGCAGCTTAACTCCGGACGTTTCCTACGAGCAGTACTTC
j_call: TRBJ2-5; d_call: -; clone_size: -; v_call: TRBV10-3; cdr3_aa: CASRRDLRETQYF; cdr3_nt: TGTGCCAGCAGGCGGGACCTACGAGAGACCCAGTACTTC
j_call: TRBJ2-7; d_call: TRBD2; clone_size: -; v_call: TRBV7-6; cdr3_aa: CASSLAGGVDEQYF; cdr3_nt: TGTGCCAGCAGCTTAGCGGGGGGGGTCGACGAGCAGTACTTC
j_call: TRBJ2-7; d_call: -; clone_size: -; v_call: TRBV20-1; cdr3_aa: CSARVGQGGSYEQYF; cdr3_nt: TGCAGTGCTAGAGTAGGGCAGGGGGGTTCCTACGAGCAGTACTTC
j_call: TRBJ1-1; d_call: -; clone_size: many; v_call: TRBV12-3/TRBV12-4; cdr3_aa: CASSLGGVRGRGRMNTEAFF; cdr3_nt: TGTGCCAGCAGTTTAGGAGGAGTTAGGGGAAGAGGTCGGATGAACACTGAAGCTTTCTTT
j_call: TRBJ2-5; d_call: -; clone_size: -; v_call: TRBV18; cdr3_aa: CASSPGTGGVETQYF; cdr3_nt: TGTGCCAGCTCACCAGGGACGGGGGGCGTTGAGACCCAGTACTTC